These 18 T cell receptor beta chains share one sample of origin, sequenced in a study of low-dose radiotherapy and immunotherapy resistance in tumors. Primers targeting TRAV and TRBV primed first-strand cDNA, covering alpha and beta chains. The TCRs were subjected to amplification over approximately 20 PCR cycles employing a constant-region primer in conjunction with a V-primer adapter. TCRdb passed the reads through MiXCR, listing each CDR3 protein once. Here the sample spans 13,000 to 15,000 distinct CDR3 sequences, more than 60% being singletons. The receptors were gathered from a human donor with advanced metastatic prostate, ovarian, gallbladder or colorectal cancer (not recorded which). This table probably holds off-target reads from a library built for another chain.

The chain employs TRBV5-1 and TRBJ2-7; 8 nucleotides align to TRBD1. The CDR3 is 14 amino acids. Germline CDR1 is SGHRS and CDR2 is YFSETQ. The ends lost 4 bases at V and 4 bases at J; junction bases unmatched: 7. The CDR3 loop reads CASSPGQALYEQYF. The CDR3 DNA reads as TGCGCCAGCAGCCCGGGACAGGCTCTATACGAGCAGTACTTC.

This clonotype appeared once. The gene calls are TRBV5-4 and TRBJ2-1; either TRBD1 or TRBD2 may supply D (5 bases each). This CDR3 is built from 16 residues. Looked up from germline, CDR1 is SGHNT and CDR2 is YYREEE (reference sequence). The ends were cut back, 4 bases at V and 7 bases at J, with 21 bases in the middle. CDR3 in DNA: TGTGCCAGCAGCCCCCGTCGAGGGGCCCTCGGGAATGAGCAGTTCTTC. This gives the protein CASSPRRGALGNEQFF.

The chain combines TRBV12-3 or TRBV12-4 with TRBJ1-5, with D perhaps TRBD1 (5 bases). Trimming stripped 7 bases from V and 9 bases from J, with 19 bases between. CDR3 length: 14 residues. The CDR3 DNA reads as TGTGCCAGCACCGTAGGGCAGGGAGGGCCGCCCCAGCATTTT. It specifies CASTVGQGGPPQHF.

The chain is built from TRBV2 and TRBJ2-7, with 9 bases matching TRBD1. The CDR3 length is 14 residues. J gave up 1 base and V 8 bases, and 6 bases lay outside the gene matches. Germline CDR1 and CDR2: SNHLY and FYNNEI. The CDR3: CASALGQGSYEQYF. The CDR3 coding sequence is TGTGCCAGCGCCCTGGGACAGGGATCCTACGAGCAGTACTTC.

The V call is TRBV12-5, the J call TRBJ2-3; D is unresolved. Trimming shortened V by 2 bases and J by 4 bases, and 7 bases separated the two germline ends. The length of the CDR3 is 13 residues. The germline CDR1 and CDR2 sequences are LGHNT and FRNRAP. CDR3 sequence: CASGLSGPDTQYF. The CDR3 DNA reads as TGTGCTAGTGGTTTGTCAGGTCCAGATACGCAGTATTTT.

This CDR3 is CSARVGQGVSPLHF. For the CDR3, the DNA is TGCAGTGCTAGAGTTGGGCAGGGAGTCTCACCCCTCCACTTT. The rearrangement links TRBV20-1 to TRBJ1-6; D might be TRBD1 (5 bases). Germline CDR1 reads DFQATT; CDR2 reads SNEGSKA (reference sequence). The V gene lost 1 base and the J gene lost 10 bases, with 14 bases spanning the gap. This CDR3 contains 14 residues.

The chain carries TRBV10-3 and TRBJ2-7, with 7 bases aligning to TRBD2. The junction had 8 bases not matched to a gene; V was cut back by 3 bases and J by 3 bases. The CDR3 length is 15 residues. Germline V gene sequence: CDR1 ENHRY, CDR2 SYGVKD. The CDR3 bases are TGTGCCATCAGTGAAGAGGGAGGGCTCCGCTACGAGCAGTACTTC. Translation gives CAISEEGGLRYEQYF.

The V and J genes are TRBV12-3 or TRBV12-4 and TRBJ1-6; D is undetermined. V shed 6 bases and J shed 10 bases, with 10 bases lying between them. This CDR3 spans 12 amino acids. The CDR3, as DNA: TGTGCCAGCAGCCACCCGGAATCACCCCTCCACTTT. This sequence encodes CASSHPESPLHF.

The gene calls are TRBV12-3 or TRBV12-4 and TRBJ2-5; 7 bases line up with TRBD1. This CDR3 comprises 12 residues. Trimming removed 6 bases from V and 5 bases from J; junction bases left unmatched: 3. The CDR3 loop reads CASRGTDETQYF. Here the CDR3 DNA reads TGTGCCAGCAGGGGGACAGACGAGACCCAGTACTTC.

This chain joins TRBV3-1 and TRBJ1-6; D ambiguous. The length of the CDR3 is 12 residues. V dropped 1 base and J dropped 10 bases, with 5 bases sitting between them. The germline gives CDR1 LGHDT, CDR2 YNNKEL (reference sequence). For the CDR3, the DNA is TGTGCCAGCAGCCAAGGAGACTCACCCCTCCACTTT. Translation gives CASSQGDSPLHF.

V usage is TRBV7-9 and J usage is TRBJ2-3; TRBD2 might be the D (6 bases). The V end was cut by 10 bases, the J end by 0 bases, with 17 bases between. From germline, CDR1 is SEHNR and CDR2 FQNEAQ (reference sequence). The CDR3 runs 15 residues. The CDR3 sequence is CAIGGDGPSTDTQYF. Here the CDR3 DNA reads TGTGCCATTGGAGGGGACGGACCTAGCACAGATACGCAGTATTTT.

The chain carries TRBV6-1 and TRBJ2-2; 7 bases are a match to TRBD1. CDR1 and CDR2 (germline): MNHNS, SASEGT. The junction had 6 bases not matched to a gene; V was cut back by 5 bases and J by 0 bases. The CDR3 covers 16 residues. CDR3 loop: CASSYPGQTNTGELFF. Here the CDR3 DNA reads TGTGCCAGCAGTTACCCGGGACAGACGAACACCGGGGAGCTGTTTTTT.

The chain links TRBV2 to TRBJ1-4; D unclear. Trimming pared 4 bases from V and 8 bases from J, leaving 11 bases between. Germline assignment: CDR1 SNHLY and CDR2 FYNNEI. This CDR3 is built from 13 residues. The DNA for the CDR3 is TGTGCCAGCAGTGCGGCGGCGGGGGAAAAACTGTTTTTT. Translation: CASSAAAGEKLFF.

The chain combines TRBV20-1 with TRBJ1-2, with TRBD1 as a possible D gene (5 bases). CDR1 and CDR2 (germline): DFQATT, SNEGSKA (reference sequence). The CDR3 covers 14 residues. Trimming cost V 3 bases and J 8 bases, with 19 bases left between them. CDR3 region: CSARGGGVGGGYTF. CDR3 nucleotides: TGCAGTGCTAGGGGTGGGGGGGTTGGTGGAGGCTACACCTTC.

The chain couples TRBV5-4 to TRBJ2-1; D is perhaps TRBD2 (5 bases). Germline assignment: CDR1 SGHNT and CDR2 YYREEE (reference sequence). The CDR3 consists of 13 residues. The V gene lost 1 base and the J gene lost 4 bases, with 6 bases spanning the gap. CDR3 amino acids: CASSLRGYNEQFF. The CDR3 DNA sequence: TGTGCCAGCAGCTTGCGGGGATACAATGAGCAGTTCTTC.

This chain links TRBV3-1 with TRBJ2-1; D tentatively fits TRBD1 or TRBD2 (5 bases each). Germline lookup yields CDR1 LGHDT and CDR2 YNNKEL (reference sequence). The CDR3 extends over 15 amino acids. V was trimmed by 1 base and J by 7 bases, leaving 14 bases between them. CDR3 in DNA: TGTGCCAGCAGCCAAGGCAGGGTTGGGGGAAATGAGCAGTTCTTC. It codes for CASSQGRVGGNEQFF.

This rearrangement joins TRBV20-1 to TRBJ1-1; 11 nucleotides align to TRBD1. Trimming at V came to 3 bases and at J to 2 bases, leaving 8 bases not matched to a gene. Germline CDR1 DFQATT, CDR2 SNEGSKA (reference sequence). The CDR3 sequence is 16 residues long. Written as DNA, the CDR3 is TGCAGTGCTAGGCCCGCCGGGACAGGGGGTAACACTGAAGCTTTCTTT. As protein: CSARPAGTGGNTEAFF.

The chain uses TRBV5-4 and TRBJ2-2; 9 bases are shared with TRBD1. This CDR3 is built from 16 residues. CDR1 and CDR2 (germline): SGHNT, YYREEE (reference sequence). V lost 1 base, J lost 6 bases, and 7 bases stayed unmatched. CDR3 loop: CASSLWGQGTAGELFF. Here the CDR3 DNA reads TGTGCCAGCAGCTTGTGGGGACAGGGAACGGCCGGGGAGCTGTTTTTT.